This TCR beta chain originates from a study of cytomegalovirus exposure and HLA in healthy donors. V was clipped by 3 bases and J by 5 bases; unmatched bases: 11. Germline CDR1 is SNHLY and CDR2 is FYNNEI. The CDR3 is 17 amino acids. A note on this clone: Its antigen is not known.

Study-wide findings and caveats: In a later analysis, at a false discovery rate of 0.05, 15,000 to 20,000 TCR beta sequences matched HLA alleles. Sequencing likely generated an artifact that appeared as a cluster of highly shared sequence variants. It was reported that the classifier diagnosed cytomegalovirus status with high specificity and sensitivity in both the original and validation cohorts.

Donors had nominal health at sampling but likely had unrecorded immune exposures. PCR amplification relied on 60 Vbeta primers (plus 13 Jbeta primers). TCRdb's table, derived via immunoSEQ multiplex PCR, lists solely in-frame clones and lacks some. The sample lists 100,000 or so clones, 70% to 85% seen once, with 10% in the top ten. The chain is built from TRBV2 and TRBJ2-3; 10 nucleotides match TRBD2. This receptor was identified in a human donor in good health. Sequenced: PBMCs. CDR3 protein: CASSDWLAGGSGDTQYF. CDR3 sequence (DNA): TGTGCCAGCAGTGATTGGTTAGCGGGAGGAAGTGGAGATACGCAGTATTTT.